This TCR beta chain was documented in a study of cytomegalovirus exposure and HLA in healthy donors. Notes on the study in general: Later analysis identified a missense DCLRE1C variant that was linked to TCR beta V- and J-gene trimming.

This PCR relied on a set of 60 Vbeta primers and 13 Jbeta primers. The repertoire was sequenced with immunoSEQ multiplex PCR; TCRdb's copy has only in-frame clones and lacks some. The table includes 100,000 to 150,000 clones, approximately 80% detected once. A note on this clone: Antigen specificity is unknown.

Looked up from germline, CDR1 is MNHNS and CDR2 is SASEGT. The CDR3 consists of 13 residues. V shed 2 bases and J shed 4 bases, with 6 bases lying between them. This sequence originates from a man aged 18 to 29 in good health and CMV-seronegative. This chain uses TRBV6-1 with TRBJ1-5; unclear D gene. The sample consisted of PBMCs. The CDR3 region has the DNA TGTGCCAGCAGTGAAAGCTTTAATCAGCCCCAGCATTTT. Translated: CASSESFNQPQHF.